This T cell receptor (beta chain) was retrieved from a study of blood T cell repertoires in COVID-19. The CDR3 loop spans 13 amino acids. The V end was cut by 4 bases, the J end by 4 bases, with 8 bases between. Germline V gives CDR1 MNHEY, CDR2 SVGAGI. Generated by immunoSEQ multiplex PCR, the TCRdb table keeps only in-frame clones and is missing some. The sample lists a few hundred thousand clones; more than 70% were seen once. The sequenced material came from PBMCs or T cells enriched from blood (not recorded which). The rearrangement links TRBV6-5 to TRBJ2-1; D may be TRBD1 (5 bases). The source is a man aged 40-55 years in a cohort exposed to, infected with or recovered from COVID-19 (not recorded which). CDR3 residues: CASSFQGYNEQFF. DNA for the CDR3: TGTGCCAGCAGTTTTCAGGGTTACAATGAGCAGTTCTTC.